This TCR beta chain is from a study of blood T cell repertoires in COVID-19. Study background: Samples came from the United States, Italy and Spain, spanning acute and convalescent COVID-19.

V shed 0 bases and J 3 bases; nucleotides not matched to a gene: 4. Germline CDR1 GTSNPN, CDR2 SVGIG (reference sequence). This CDR3 is 14 amino acids long. Original processing notes: By means of reference gene primer amplification, nucleated cell counts were estimated. This table comes from immunoSEQ multiplex PCR, and its TCRdb copy is limited to in-frame clones, with some not included. The DNA gave D and trimming, while V, J and clone size come from that table. The data contain roughly 230,000 clones, approximately 91% of them singletons. Sequenced input: peripheral blood. The clonotype comes from a human donor in a cohort sampled during active COVID-19. This chain links TRBV30 with TRBJ2-7; 8 nucleotides agree with TRBD2. The CDR3 coding sequence is TGTGCCTGGAGTGTACGGGGGGGCGGCTACGAGCAGTACTTC. Translating gives CAWSVRGGGYEQYF.